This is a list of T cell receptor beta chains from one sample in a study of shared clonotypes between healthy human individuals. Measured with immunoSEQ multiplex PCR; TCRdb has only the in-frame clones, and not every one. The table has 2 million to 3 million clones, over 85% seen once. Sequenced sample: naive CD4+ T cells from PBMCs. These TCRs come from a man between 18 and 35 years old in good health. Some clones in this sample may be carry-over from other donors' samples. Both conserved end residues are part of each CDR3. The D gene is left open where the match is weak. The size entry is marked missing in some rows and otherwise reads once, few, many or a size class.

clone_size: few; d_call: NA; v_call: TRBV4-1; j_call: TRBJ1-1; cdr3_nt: TGCGCCAGCAGCCAGGAGGACGGCCTGAACACTGAAGCTTTCTTT; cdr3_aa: CASSQEDGLNTEAFF
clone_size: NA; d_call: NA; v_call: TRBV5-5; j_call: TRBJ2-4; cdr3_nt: TGTGCCAGCAGCTTGGCCGGACCGGGGGCCTTGCTGTACTTC; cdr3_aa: CASSLAGPGALLYF
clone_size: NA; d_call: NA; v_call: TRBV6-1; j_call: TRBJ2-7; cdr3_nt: TGTGCCAGCAGTGATCACACTGATCTCGAGCAGTACTTC; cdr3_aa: CASSDHTDLEQYF
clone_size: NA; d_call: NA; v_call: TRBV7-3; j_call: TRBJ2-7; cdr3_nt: TGTGCCAGCAGCTTAATGGGGGACACCTCCTACGAGCAGTACTTC; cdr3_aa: CASSLMGDTSYEQYF
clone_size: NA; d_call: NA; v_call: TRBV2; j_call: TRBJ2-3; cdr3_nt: TGTGCCACCGCAAGCAGCACAGATACGCAGTATTTT; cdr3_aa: CATASSTDTQYF
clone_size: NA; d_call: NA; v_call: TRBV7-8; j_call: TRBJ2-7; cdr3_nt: TGTGCCAGCAGCTTAATCCAGCAGAGCTCCTACGAGCAGTACTTC; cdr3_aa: CASSLIQQSSYEQYF
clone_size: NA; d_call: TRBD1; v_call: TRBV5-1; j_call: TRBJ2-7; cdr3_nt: TGCGCCAGCTCCGGGACAGGGAGTTCGTACGAGCAGTACTTC; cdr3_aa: CASSGTGSSYEQYF
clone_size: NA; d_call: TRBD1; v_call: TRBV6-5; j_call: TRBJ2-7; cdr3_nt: TGTGCCAGCAGTTACTCAGGACAGGGTGGTTACGAGCAGTACTTC; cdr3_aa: CASSYSGQGGYEQYF
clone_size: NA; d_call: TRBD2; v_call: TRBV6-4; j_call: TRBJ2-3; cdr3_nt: TGTGCCAGCAGGCCGGGAGGGGCCACAGATACGCAGTATTTT; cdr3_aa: CASRPGGATDTQYF
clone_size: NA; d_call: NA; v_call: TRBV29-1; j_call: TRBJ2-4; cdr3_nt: TGCAGCGCGCTGACCCTAGCCAAAAACATTCAGTACTTC; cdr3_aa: CSALTLAKNIQYF
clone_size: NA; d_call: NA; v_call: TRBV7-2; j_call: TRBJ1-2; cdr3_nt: TGTGCCAGCAGCGCCTCGGGCCCTAACTATGGCTACACCTTC; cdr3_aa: CASSASGPNYGYTF
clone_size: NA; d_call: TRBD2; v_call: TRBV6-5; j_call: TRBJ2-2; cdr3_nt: TGTGCCAGCAGTTATATAGCGGGAAAGACCGGGGAGCTGTTTTTT; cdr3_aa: CASSYIAGKTGELFF
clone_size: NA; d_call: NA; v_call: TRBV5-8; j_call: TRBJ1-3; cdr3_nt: TGTGCCAGCAGCTTATTAGGGTTACAGGTTATCTCTGGAAACACCATATATTTT; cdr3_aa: CASSLLGLQVISGNTIYF
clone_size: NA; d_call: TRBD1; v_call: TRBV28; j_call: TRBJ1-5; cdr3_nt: TGTGCCAGCAGGTTTCCCGGGACAGCTAGCAATCAGCCCCAGCATTTT; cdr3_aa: CASRFPGTASNQPQHF
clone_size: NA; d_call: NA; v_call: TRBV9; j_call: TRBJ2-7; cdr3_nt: TGTGCCAGCAGCTTTATTAACAGGGATAGCTCCTACGAGCAGTACTTC; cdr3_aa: CASSFINRDSSYEQYF
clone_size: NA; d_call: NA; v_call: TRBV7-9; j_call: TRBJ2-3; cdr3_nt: TGTGCCAGCACCAACACAGATACGCAGTATTTT; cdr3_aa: CASTNTDTQYF
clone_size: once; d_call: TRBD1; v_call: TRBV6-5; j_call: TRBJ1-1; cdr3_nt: TGTGCCAGCATGGGACAGACGGGGAACACTGAAGCTTTCTTT; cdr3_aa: CASMGQTGNTEAFF
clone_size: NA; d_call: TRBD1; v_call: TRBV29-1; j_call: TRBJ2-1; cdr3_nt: TGCAGCGTAGACAGGGGATCAGGCTCCTACAATGAGCAGTTCTTC; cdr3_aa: CSVDRGSGSYNEQFF